A selection of T cell receptor beta chains follows, all from one sample in a study of blood T cells in healthy people across ages. TCRdb re-called the 5' RACE reads with MiXCR, one entry per CDR3 protein. The table shows roughly 560,000 distinct CDR3 sequences, with nearly 25% occurring only once. These same data were also listed under a study on T cells of mothers and their children.

Sequenced material: blood. The receptors stem from a boy between 10 and 17 years old in good health. CDR3s include the opening cysteine and the closing phenylalanine or tryptophan. The D gene is left open where the match is weak. Size is stated for part of the rows, as once, few or many counts, or as a class when the clone is expanded.

TRBJ1-4,TRBV5-1,-,12,-,TGCGCCAGCAAGGGGACGGAGGAAAAACTGTTTTTT,CASKGTEEKLFF
TRBJ2-3,TRBV4-1,-,16,many,TGCGCCAGCAGCCAAGCAATTTCCAACAGGGAAGATACGCAGTATTTT,CASSQAISNREDTQYF
TRBJ2-5,TRBV12-3/TRBV12-4,-,14,few,TGTGCCAGCAGAGAGGGGGGACATAAAGAGACCCAGTACTTC,CASREGGHKETQYF
TRBJ1-2,TRBV12-3/TRBV12-4,TRBD1,13,-,TGTGCCAGCAGTCTGACAGGGGGGGGAGGCTACACCTTC,CASSLTGGGGYTF
TRBJ2-5,TRBV24-1,-,13,many,TGTGCCACCAGTTTCGGGTCGGAAGAGACCCAGTACTTC,CATSFGSEETQYF
TRBJ1-1,TRBV27,TRBD1,13,-,TGTGCCAGCAGATTACAGGGGGGCGAGGAAGCTTTCTTT,CASRLQGGEEAFF
TRBJ1-3,TRBV20-1,TRBD1,12,few,TGCAGTGCTTCGGACAGGAGAAACACCATATATTTT,CSASDRRNTIYF
TRBJ2-1,TRBV7-2,-,14,few,TGTGCCAGCAGCTTAGTCCCGGCTGGGAATGAGCAGTTCTTC,CASSLVPAGNEQFF
TRBJ2-7,TRBV9,TRBD2,14,few,TGTGCCAGCAGCGGGAGCGGGGGGGCCCACGAGCAGTACTTC,CASSGSGGAHEQYF
TRBJ1-2,TRBV29-1,-,15,few,TGCAGCGTTGGGGAGTTGGTTGGCAGGAACTATGGCTACACCTTC,CSVGELVGRNYGYTF
TRBJ2-3,TRBV14,-,15,few,TGTGCCAGCAGCCCGCAGGAGTGCAGTGCAGATACGCAGTATTTT,CASSPQECSADTQYF
TRBJ2-1,TRBV6-1,-,14,few,TGTGCCAGCAGTGAATGGGGGGTAGTCTATGAGCAGTTCTTC,CASSEWGVVYEQFF
TRBJ1-2,TRBV10-3,-,15,-,TGTGCCATCAGTGAGAGGCAGGGTGGAGGCTATGGCTACACCTTC,CAISERQGGGYGYTF
TRBJ2-7,TRBV4-1,-,15,few,TGCGCCAGCAGCCAGAGCGGAGCGAGCTCCTACGAGCAGTACTTC,CASSQSGASSYEQYF
TRBJ2-3,TRBV7-2,-,14,few,TGTGCCAGCAGCCCCGACTCGCACACAGATACGCAGTATTTT,CASSPDSHTDTQYF
TRBJ2-7,TRBV6-6,-,14,-,TGTGCCAGCAGCGATACGACGACAGGCGACGAGCAGTACTTC,CASSDTTTGDEQYF
TRBJ1-6,TRBV27,TRBD1,15,-,TGTGCCAGCAGTTTCTATGACAGGGGAAATTCACCCCTCCACTTT,CASSFYDRGNSPLHF
TRBJ1-5,TRBV6-6,-,15,-,TGTGCCAGCAGTCAATCGGGGGTAGGTGATCAGCCCCAGCATTTT,CASSQSGVGDQPQHF
TRBJ2-7,TRBV10-2,-,14,many,TGCGCCAGCAGTGAGTCACTAACTCCCCACGAGCAGTACTTC,CASSESLTPHEQYF
TRBJ2-5,TRBV7-2,-,14,many,TGTGCCAGCAGCGCTCCCTTTGGGAAAGAGACCCAGTACTTC,CASSAPFGKETQYF
TRBJ2-7,TRBV15,-,13,few,TGTGCCACCAGCAGAGATCCGTTCTACGAGCAGTACTTC,CATSRDPFYEQYF
TRBJ2-5,TRBV12-3/TRBV12-4,TRBD2,15,few,TGTGCCAGCAGTTTATGGGGACTAGCCCAAGAGACCCAGTACTTC,CASSLWGLAQETQYF
TRBJ2-3,TRBV7-9,-,13,few,TGTGCCACCCAACCTAGATGCACAGATACGCAGTATTTT,CATQPRCTDTQYF
TRBJ2-1,TRBV7-6,-,11,few,TGTGCCAGCAGCGACCGAGCAGTTCAGTTCTTC,CASSDRAVQFF
TRBJ2-1,TRBV3-1,-,13,-,TGTGCCAGTGGCCCCCCCTCCTACAATGAGCAGTTCTTC,CASGPPSYNEQFF
TRBJ1-6,TRBV4-2,-,18,few,TGTACCAGCAGCCACACGCGGGGGAGGGTCTCCTATAATTCACCCCTCCACTTT,CTSSHTRGRVSYNSPLHF
TRBJ2-1,TRBV12-3/TRBV12-4,TRBD2,16,-,TGTGCCAGCAACCTCCGGGGGCCTAGCGGGGGAAATGAGCAGTTCTTC,CASNLRGPSGGNEQFF
TRBJ2-5,TRBV5-1,-,15,-,TGCGCCAGCAGCGCCAGGACGGACAGTCCTACGAGGCAGTACTTC,CASSARTDSPTRQYF
TRBJ1-1,TRBV5-1,TRBD1,16,many,TGCGCCAGCAGCTTGGCCCTACAGGGGGCTGGGACTGAAGCTTTCTTT,CASSLALQGAGTEAFF
TRBJ1-2,TRBV7-9,-,13,-,TGTGCCAGCACCCTACAGGGAAACTATGGCTACACCTTC,CASTLQGNYGYTF
TRBJ2-1,TRBV6-1,TRBD2,20,few,TGTGCCAGCAGTCTGCGACCAGCACGGACTAGCGGGCCGTCCTACAATGAGCAGTTCTTC,CASSLRPARTSGPSYNEQFF
TRBJ1-4,TRBV6-5,TRBD1,13,-,TGTGCCACGGGCGGACAGGGGCGGAAAAAACTGTTTTTT,CATGGQGRKKLFF
TRBJ2-5,TRBV2,TRBD2,14,-,TGTGCCAGCAGAGCCACCGGACTAGCGGTAAAGCGGTTCTTC,CASRATGLAVKRFF
TRBJ1-2,TRBV6-2/TRBV6-3,TRBD1,15,many,TGTGCCAGCAGCCCCGGGACAGGAGAAACCTATGGCTACACCTTC,CASSPGTGETYGYTF
TRBJ1-3,TRBV7-9,TRBD1,15,few,TGTGCCAGCAGCTTAGCAGGGGGCGATGGAAACACCATATATTTT,CASSLAGGDGNTIYF
TRBJ2-1,TRBV7-6,-,17,few,TGTGCCAGCAGCTCCTCGGACTTCTTGAGCTCCTACAATGAGCAGTTCTTC,CASSSSDFLSSYNEQFF
TRBJ2-2,TRBV7-2,-,14,few,TGTGCCACCCTTGAGCGGGCCTTTACCGGGGAGCTGTTTTTT,CATLERAFTGELFF
TRBJ2-4,TRBV7-2,TRBD2,20,many,TGTGCCAGCAGCTTAGAAGGGTTGTCTAGCGGGGGGGTATCCAAAAACATTCAGTACTTC,CASSLEGLSSGGVSKNIQYF
TRBJ2-5,TRBV7-2,-,15,many,TGTGCCAGCAGCTTTAGGGGACTGCCCCAAGAGACCCAGTACTTC,CASSFRGLPQETQYF
TRBJ2-7,TRBV28,-,14,-,TGTGCCAGCCTAGGAGGGGGGGAGTCCTACGAGCAGTACTTC,CASLGGGESYEQYF
TRBJ2-1,TRBV5-1,TRBD2,16,-,TGCGCCAGCAGCTTGAGCCTAGCGGGTATCTTAGGTGAGCAGTTCTTC,CASSLSLAGILGEQFF
TRBJ2-6,TRBV6-4,TRBD1,16,-,TGTGCCAGCAGTGGGACAGGGTTCTCTGGGGCCAACGTCCTGACTTTC,CASSGTGFSGANVLTF
TRBJ2-2,TRBV11-2,-,15,-,TGTGCCAGCAGCGAGACAGAATACTACACCGGGGAGCTGTTTTTT,CASSETEYYTGELFF
TRBJ1-2,TRBV6-2/TRBV6-3,TRBD1,16,few,TGTGCTAGCAGTTACCGAGGGACAGGGGGCGCCTATGGCTACACCTTC,CASSYRGTGGAYGYTF
TRBJ1-2,TRBV2,TRBD1,15,-,TGTGCCAGCAGTGGAGAGGCAGGGGGCGGCTATGGCTACACCTTC,CASSGEAGGGYGYTF
TRBJ1-2,TRBV29-1,-,15,few,TGCAGCGTCGTAATAACGGGCCCCCATTACTATGGCTACACCTTC,CSVVITGPHYYGYTF
TRBJ1-2,TRBV7-9,-,13,-,TGTGCCAGCAGCTTGACAGGCCTACAGGGCTACACCTTC,CASSLTGLQGYTF
TRBJ1-2,TRBV28,-,13,-,TGTGCCAGCAGTGATTGGACAGCCTATGGCTACACCTTC,CASSDWTAYGYTF